Shown below are 10 T cell receptor beta chains from a single sample sequenced in a study of blood T cells in healthy people across ages. Combining a sample-barcoded 5' primer with a J-beta primer mix, a second PCR ran for roughly 7 to 11 cycles. TCRdb passed the 5' RACE reads through MiXCR, listing each CDR3 protein once. The profile shows about 730,000 distinct CDR3 sequences, 43% of them singletons. The sequencing input was blood. All receptors come from a woman aged 55-69 years in good health.

Ten or more counts support this clonotype. The gene calls are TRBV4-3 and TRBJ2-3, with D unclear. The V and J ends lost 0 bases and 0 bases respectively, with 10 bases between them. Germline CDR1 LGHNA, CDR2 YSLEER. This CDR3 region has 16 residues. CDR3 sequence reads: CASSQESPVSTDTQYF. The DNA of the CDR3 is TGCGCCAGCAGCCAAGAGTCGCCTGTTAGCACAGATACGCAGTATTTT.

The rearrangement joins TRBV28 to TRBJ1-5; D is perhaps TRBD1 (6 bases). This CDR3 has 15 amino acids. CDR1 and CDR2 from the germline V gene are MDHEN and SYDVKM. The V gene lost 6 bases and the J gene lost 3 bases, with 15 bases spanning the gap. CDR3: CASSLSGASNQPQHF. Written as DNA, the CDR3 is TGTGCCAGCAGCCTGTCGGGGGCCTCCAATCAGCCCCAGCATTTT.

This clonotype showed up just a few times. This sequence joins TRBV11-2 and TRBJ1-4; D perhaps matches TRBD1 (6 bases). The germline V gene has CDR1 SGHAT and CDR2 FQNNGV. Trimming removed 5 bases at V and 4 bases at J, with 17 bases between. The CDR3 has 16 residues. The CDR3 protein is CASSPQTGPDNEKLFF. The CDR3 coding sequence is TGTGCCAGCAGCCCACAGACAGGTCCTGATAATGAAAAACTGTTTTTT.

The J gene is TRBJ2-6, the V gene TRBV25-1; tentatively, D is TRBD1 (5 bases). V lost 1 base and J 0 bases, leaving 19 bases between the germline ends. CDR3 length: 20 residues. Germline V gene sequence: CDR1 MGHDK, CDR2 SYGVNS. CDR3 nucleotides: TGTGCCAGCAGTGAATCATCAGGGCGAAGGGTGAGCTCTGGGGCCAACGTCCTGACTTTC. It specifies CASSESSGRRVSSGANVLTF.

This clonotype showed up many times. J is TRBJ2-7 and V is TRBV5-1; TRBD1 matches at 7 bases. The V segment lost 1 base and the J segment 2 bases; nucleotides outside the gene matches: 3. The CDR3 is 14 amino acids. Germline CDR1 reads SGHRS; CDR2 reads YFSETQ. The CDR3 reads CASSLTGETYEQYF. In DNA form, the CDR3 reads TGCGCCAGCAGCTTGACAGGGGAGACCTACGAGCAGTACTTC.

This clonotype was counted only a few times. V is TRBV20-1 and J is TRBJ1-4; TRBD1 agrees at 9 bases. The V gene's germline CDR1 is DFQATT and CDR2 SNEGSKA (reference sequence). The CDR3 is 13 amino acids. The ends lost 6 bases at V and 8 bases at J; junction bases unmatched: 7. This chain's CDR3 is CSAKGQGGEKLFF. The CDR3, as DNA: TGCAGTGCCAAGGGACAGGGTGGAGAAAAACTGTTTTTT.

This clonotype was seen a single time. The genes are TRBV7-2 and TRBJ1-2; 9 bases align to TRBD1. CDR1 is SGHTA and CDR2 is FQGNSA in the germline V gene. There are 17 residues in the CDR3. Trimming cost V 4 bases and J 0 bases; bases outside gene matches: 9. Written as DNA, the CDR3 is TGTGCCAGCAGCTCATACCTGGACAGGGGAGCTAACTATGGCTACACCTTC. Protein sequence: CASSSYLDRGANYGYTF. The complete variable domain, with remaining parts taken from reference TRBV7-2 and TRBJ1-2, reads GAGVSQSPSNKVTEKGKDVELRCDPISGHTALYWYRQSLGQGLEFLIYFQGNSAPDKSGLPSDRFSAERTGGSVSTLTIQRTQQEDSAVYLCASSSYLDRGANYGYTFGSGTRLTVV.

With regard to this clonotype: Mismatch with germline at one junction end may stem from a read error. This CDR3 is CASSVAQGTYEQYF. The CDR3 region has the DNA TGTGCCAGCAGCGTAGCCCAGGGAACCTACGAGCAGTACTTC. This sequence joins TRBV11-1 and TRBJ2-4; D may be TRBD1 (5 bases). The end of the DNA fits TRBJ2-7 better, so the J call may be wrong. CDR3 length: 14 amino acids. CDR1 and CDR2 from the germline V gene are SGHAT and FQDESV (reference sequence).

This clonotype has at least ten counts. The J gene is TRBJ2-1, the V gene TRBV5-1; 10 nucleotides align to TRBD1. The CDR3 loop spans 16 amino acids. J lost 5 bases, V lost 3 bases, and 8 bases had no gene match. CDR1 SGHRS and CDR2 YFSETQ come from the germline V gene. The CDR3 DNA is TGCGCCAGCAGCTCGGCGTGGACAGGGGGTCACAATGAGCAGTTCTTC. This encodes CASSSAWTGGHNEQFF.

A few counts support this clonotype. The chain combines TRBV29-1 with TRBJ2-5; 10 bases line up with TRBD2. Trimming cost V 4 bases and J 11 bases; bases outside gene matches: 7. The CDR3 sequence is 12 residues long. Germline V gene sequence: CDR1 SQVTM, CDR2 ANQGSEA. For the CDR3, the DNA is TGCAGCGTTGGGACTAGCGGCATAGAGCAGTACTTC. Translation gives CSVGTSGIEQYF.